The TCR beta chain described here comes from a study of T cell repertoires in cytomegalovirus infection. For the study at large: CMV infection together with matching HLA type was indicated by public TCR beta signatures.

A single record per CDR3 protein comes from TCRdb applying MiXCR to the reads. The table records over 450,000 distinct CDR3 sequences, approximately 10% of them present only once. This clonotype was found many times. What it binds is not known. V lost 0 bases to trimming and J lost 0 bases, with 11 bases between them. Germline loops: CDR1 MNHNY, CDR2 SVGAGI (reference sequence). The CDR3 length is 17 residues. Findings of the study overall: CMV-specific TCR beta clonotypes restricted by HLA-C were the ones dominating the ex vivo response. Carriers of CMV plus the relevant HLA were identified by cumulative public TCR beta family frequency.

Sequencing was carried out using PBMCs. This TCR was recovered from a human donor in good health (CMV status not recorded). Some clones in this sample may be carry-over from other donors' samples. The chain employs TRBV6-6 and TRBJ2-2; D may be TRBD2 (5 bases). CDR3 coding DNA: TGTGCCAGCAGTTACTCGCCGGGGAATCCGAACACCGGGGAGCTGTTTTTT. Translating gives CASSYSPGNPNTGELFF.